In this sample, the clone carrying this T cell receptor (beta chain) turned up once. Assay: immunoSEQ multiplex PCR; the TCRdb copy retains only in-frame clones and omits some. Of approximately 150,000 clones in the sample, approximately 92% are singletons; the top ten hold approximately 3%. The entry originates in a study of control samples from healthy donors and cancer patients. Germline CDR1 and CDR2: MDHEN and SYDVKM. The junction had 1 base not matched to a gene; V was cut back by 1 base and J by 8 bases. This CDR3 is built from 12 residues. Sequenced: blood. The clonotype was recovered from a man in his thirties or forties in good health. The chain couples TRBV28 to TRBJ1-1; 7 bases line up with TRBD1. CDR3 coding DNA: TGTGCCAGCAGTTTATCGGACAGGGAAGCTTTCTTT. This translates into CASSLSDREAFF.